This TCR beta chain derives from a study of cytomegalovirus exposure and HLA in healthy donors. A multiplex PCR was run with 60 Vbeta primers and 13 Jbeta primers. As originally analysed: Some 11 million shared chains were among the 65 million to 85 million unique TCR beta chains that a later analysis counted. Produced via immunoSEQ multiplex PCR; TCRdb's table is partial and in-frame only. V, J and clone size are those of that table, while D and trimming were read from the DNA. The repertoire holds about 150,000 clones, approximately 85% seen once, with about 2.7% in the top ten. Per germline, CDR1 SGHTA and CDR2 FQGNSA. There are 15 residues in the CDR3. V lost 1 base, J lost 6 bases, and 13 bases lay in between. General study points: Accounts indicate the classifier identified cytomegalovirus status with strong specificity and sensitivity. TCR beta sequences reportedly predicted most subjects' HLA-A and HLA-B alleles accurately. TCR beta chains numbering more than 150 were designated cytomegalovirus-associated.

In the case of this clone: Its antigen is unknown.

The sequencing sample was made of PBMCs. The TCR comes from a young man in good health and CMV-seropositive. The chain uses TRBV7-2 and TRBJ2-1; D is possibly TRBD2 (5 bases). The CDR3 region is CASSLGPAAGNEQFF. DNA for the CDR3: TGTGCCAGCAGCTTAGGGCCAGCTGCGGGCAATGAGCAGTTCTTC.